This TCR beta chain appears in the sequencing data of a study of blood T cell repertoires in COVID-19. Germline V gene data show CDR1 as LNHDA and CDR2 as SQIVND (reference sequence). The CDR3 has 16 amino acids. J was trimmed by 7 bases and V by 9 bases; bases with no gene match: 12. As processed by the authors: Reference gene primer amplification yielded estimated nucleated cell counts. TCRdb's copy holds only in-frame clones and misses some; the assay was immunoSEQ multiplex PCR. That table furnishes V, J and clone size, whereas the DNA furnished D and trimming. The sample records fewer than 350,000 clones, 70% to 90% being singletons. This clone showed up just once. Participant ages covered about 18 to 100 years across 25 or so US areas. Researchers sorted participants into cohorts using their self-reported clinical history.

The clonotype was recovered from a man younger than 40 who had recovered from COVID-19. The rearrangement uses TRBV19 and TRBJ2-2; TRBD1 aligns across 12 bases. Sequencing was performed on PBMCs or T cells enriched from blood (not recorded which). In DNA, the CDR3 is TGTGCCAGCAGGGCACCCGGGACAGGGGGCAACGGGGAGCTGTTTTTT. It codes for CASRAPGTGGNGELFF.